This is a list of T cell receptor beta chains from one sample in a study of cytomegalovirus exposure and HLA in healthy donors. TCRdb keeps only in-frame clones here, not all; method: immunoSEQ multiplex PCR. The top ten hold roughly 4% of the sample, which has around 120,000 clones, 80% seen once. The sequenced material came from PBMCs. The receptors stem from a woman aged 40-49 years in good health and CMV-seronegative. Both conserved end residues are part of each CDR3. D genes are given only for firm matches. Clone size is not always given. Where it is, it says once, few, many or a class for expanded clones.

TRBV28,TRBD1,TRBJ1-2,once,TGTGCCACCCTCTTGACAGGGATTAACTATGGCTACACCTTC,CATLLTGINYGYTF
TRBV29-1,NA,TRBJ2-6,NA,TGCAGCGTCACCATGGGCTCCTCTGGGGCCAACGTCCTGACTTTC,CSVTMGSSGANVLTF
TRBV27,TRBD1,TRBJ1-2,NA,TGTGCCAGCAGTTCCCCGACAGGGGGAAGATATGGCTACACCTTC,CASSSPTGGRYGYTF
TRBV5-6,NA,TRBJ2-7,NA,TGTGCCAGCAGCTTCTCCTACGAGCAGTACTTC,CASSFSYEQYF
TRBV27,TRBD1,TRBJ2-7,NA,TGTGCCAGCAGTTCGGACAGGGTGGGCGAGCAGTACTTC,CASSSDRVGEQYF
TRBV7-7,TRBD1,TRBJ1-1,NA,TGTGCTAGCAGCCCCTGGACAGGGACGGGGACTGAAGCTTTCTTT,CASSPWTGTGTEAFF
TRBV29-1,NA,TRBJ1-2,once,TGCAGCGTTGAAGGCAGGGAATCATACGGCTACACCTTC,CSVEGRESYGYTF
TRBV7-3,TRBD2,TRBJ2-2,NA,TGTGCCAGCAGCTCCGGACTAGCGGGAGCCGGGGAGCTGTTTTTT,CASSSGLAGAGELFF
TRBV10-3,NA,TRBJ1-5,few,TGTGCCATCAGTGAGTCGGCCCAGGGTGGTCAGCCCCAGCATTTT,CAISESAQGGQPQHF
TRBV6-1,TRBD2,TRBJ2-7,once,TGTGCCAGCAGTGATCAATGGGGCACTAGCGGGGTTTCCTACGAGCAGTACTTC,CASSDQWGTSGVSYEQYF
TRBV10-2,NA,TRBJ1-1,NA,TGCGCCAGCAGTGGCACCAGTGGAGTAGACACTGAAGCTTTCTTT,CASSGTSGVDTEAFF
TRBV15,TRBD2,TRBJ2-1,NA,TGTGCCACCAGCAGGAGGGAGGGCGGGAGCTCCTACAATGAGCAGTTCTTC,CATSRREGGSSYNEQFF
TRBV9,NA,TRBJ2-3,NA,TGTGCCAGCAGCGTAGCTTGGGCTTACTCAGATACGCAGTATTTT,CASSVAWAYSDTQYF
TRBV7-6,NA,TRBJ2-7,NA,TGTGCCAGCAGCCTGGTGGGCTTTAAAGAGCAGTACTTC,CASSLVGFKEQYF
TRBV6-5,NA,TRBJ1-2,NA,TGTGCCAGCAGACCCACGGCGGGGGGCCTTGGTGGCTACACCTTC,CASRPTAGGLGGYTF
TRBV5-1,NA,TRBJ1-5,NA,TGCGCCAGCAGCCCGGCAGGGGCTCACGAGCCCCAGCATTTT,CASSPAGAHEPQHF
TRBV9,NA,TRBJ1-5,once,TGTGCCAGCAGCGTAGGGGCCGCAGATAGCAATCAGCCCCAGCATTTT,CASSVGAADSNQPQHF
TRBV13,NA,TRBJ2-3,NA,TGTGCCAGCAGCCACCCTTCGCGCGGGGTTAGCACAGATACGCAGTATTTT,CASSHPSRGVSTDTQYF
TRBV7-9,NA,TRBJ2-1,NA,TGTGCCAGCAGCTTAGATCAGGCTAGCGAGAACAATGAGCAGTTCTTC,CASSLDQASENNEQFF
TRBV6-1,NA,TRBJ1-2,once,TGTGCCAGCAGTGAATGGGTCGCGGATAAGGGGGGCTACACCTTC,CASSEWVADKGGYTF
TRBV7-2,TRBD1,TRBJ1-5,NA,TGTGCCAGCAGCTTAGGGGGACAGGTATATCAGCCCCAGCATTTT,CASSLGGQVYQPQHF
TRBV5-1,NA,TRBJ1-2,NA,TGCGCCAGCAGCTTGGGCATAGACTATGGCTACACCTTC,CASSLGIDYGYTF
TRBV19,TRBD2,TRBJ2-2,NA,TGTGCCAGTAGCAGCGGGAGAAACACCGGGGAGCTGTTTTTT,CASSSGRNTGELFF
TRBV4-2,NA,TRBJ2-7,NA,TGTGCCAGCAGCCACAATGTCTACGAGCAGTACTTC,CASSHNVYEQYF